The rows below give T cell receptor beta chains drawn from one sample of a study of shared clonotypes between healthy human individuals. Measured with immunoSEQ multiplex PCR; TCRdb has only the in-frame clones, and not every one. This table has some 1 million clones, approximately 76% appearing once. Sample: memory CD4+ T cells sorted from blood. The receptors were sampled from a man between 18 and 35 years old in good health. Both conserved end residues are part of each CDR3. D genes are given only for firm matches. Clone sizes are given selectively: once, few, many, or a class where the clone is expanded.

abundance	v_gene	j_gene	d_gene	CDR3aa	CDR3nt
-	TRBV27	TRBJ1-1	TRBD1	CASSLTGGLNTEAFF	TGTGCCAGCAGTTTAACAGGGGGCTTGAACACTGAAGCTTTCTTT
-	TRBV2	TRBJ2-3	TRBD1	CASRVQGADTQYF	TGTGCCAGCAGGGTACAGGGGGCAGATACGCAGTATTTT
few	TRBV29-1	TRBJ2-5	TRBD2	CSVSPGLAGETQYF	TGCAGCGTTTCCCCGGGACTAGCAGGAGAGACCCAGTACTTC
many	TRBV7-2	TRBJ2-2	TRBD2	CASSLGTSGSFTGELFF	TGTGCCAGCAGCCTGGGGACTAGCGGGAGTTTCACCGGGGAGCTGTTTTTT
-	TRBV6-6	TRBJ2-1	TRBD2	CASKREGHGDEQFF	TGTGCCAGCAAACGGGAGGGCCATGGGGATGAGCAGTTCTTC
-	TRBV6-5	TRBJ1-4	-	CASILTGFNEKLFF	TGTGCCAGCATCCTAACGGGATTTAATGAAAAACTGTTTTTT
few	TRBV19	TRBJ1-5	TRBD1	CASSSDRGNQPQHF	TGTGCCAGTAGTTCGGACAGGGGTAATCAGCCCCAGCATTTT
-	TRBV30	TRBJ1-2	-	CAWSNRLGGYTF	TGTGCCTGGAGCAACAGGTTAGGTGGCTACACCTTC
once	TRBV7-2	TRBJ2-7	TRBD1	CASSYTGVSYEQYF	TGTGCCAGCAGCTACACAGGGGTTTCCTACGAGCAGTACTTC
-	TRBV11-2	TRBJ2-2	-	CASTMAVGGATGELFF	TGTGCCAGCACCATGGCAGTAGGGGGGGCAACCGGGGAGCTGTTTTTT
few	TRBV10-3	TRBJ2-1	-	CAISESGNEQFF	TGTGCCATCAGTGAGTCTGGAAATGAGCAGTTCTTC
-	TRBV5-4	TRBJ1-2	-	CASSLGGLGYGYTF	TGTGCCAGCAGCTTGGGGGGACTGGGCTATGGCTACACCTTC
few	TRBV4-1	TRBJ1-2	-	CASRETWTENYGYTF	TGCGCCAGCAGAGAAACTTGGACGGAGAACTATGGCTACACCTTC
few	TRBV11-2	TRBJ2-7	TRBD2	CASSYETSGGDSYEQYF	TGTGCCAGCAGCTACGAGACTAGCGGGGGCGACTCCTACGAGCAGTACTTC
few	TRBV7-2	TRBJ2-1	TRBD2	CASSQGLVGEQFF	TGTGCCAGCAGCCAGGGACTAGTGGGTGAGCAGTTCTTC
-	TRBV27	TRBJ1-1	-	CASSSFGQYTEAFF	TGTGCCAGCAGTTCCTTCGGACAGTACACTGAAGCTTTCTTT
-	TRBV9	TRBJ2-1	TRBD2	CASSVGGGTYNEQFF	TGTGCCAGCAGCGTAGGCGGGGGGACCTACAATGAGCAGTTCTTC
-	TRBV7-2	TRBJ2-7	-	CASSLRGREQYF	TGTGCCAGCAGCCTACGGGGGCGCGAGCAGTACTTC
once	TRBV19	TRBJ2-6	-	CATRTSYSGANVLTF	TGTGCCACCCGGACTTCCTACTCTGGGGCCAACGTCCTGACTTTC
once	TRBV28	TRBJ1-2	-	CASRESDRRSGYTF	TGTGCCAGCAGGGAGTCGGACAGAAGGAGTGGCTACACCTTC
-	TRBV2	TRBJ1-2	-	CASSAGQPTGYTF	TGTGCCAGCAGTGCTGGACAGCCAACAGGCTACACCTTC
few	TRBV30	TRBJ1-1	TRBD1	CAWNRQGRGTEAFF	TGTGCCTGGAACAGACAGGGGCGAGGCACTGAAGCTTTCTTT
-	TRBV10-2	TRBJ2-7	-	CASSELGPAEQYF	TGCGCCAGCAGTGAGCTCGGTCCGGCCGAGCAGTACTTC
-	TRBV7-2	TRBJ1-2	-	CASSLHRTDVANYGYTF	TGTGCCAGCAGCTTACATAGGACAGACGTAGCTAACTATGGCTACACCTTC
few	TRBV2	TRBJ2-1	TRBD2	CASTVQGLASNNEQFF	TGTGCCAGCACTGTACAGGGACTAGCGAGTAACAATGAGCAGTTCTTC
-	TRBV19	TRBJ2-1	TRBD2	CASRKAGNNYNEQFF	TGTGCCAGTAGAAAAGCGGGAAACAACTACAATGAGCAGTTCTTC
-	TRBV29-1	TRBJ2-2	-	CSGYPLGSGELFF	TGCAGCGGGTACCCTTTGGGGTCCGGGGAGCTGTTTTTT
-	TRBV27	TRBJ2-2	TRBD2	CASSLERGTGELFF	TGTGCCAGCAGTTTAGAGCGGGGCACCGGGGAGCTGTTTTTT
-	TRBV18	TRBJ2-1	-	CASSPPGRSYNEQFF	TGTGCCAGCTCACCACCAGGCAGATCCTACAATGAGCAGTTCTTC
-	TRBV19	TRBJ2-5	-	CASSIGSGAGETQYF	TGTGCCAGTAGTATTGGTTCGGGGGCGGGGGAGACCCAGTACTTC
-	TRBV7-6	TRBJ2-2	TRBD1	CASSLGQGPYTGELFF	TGTGCCAGCAGCCTCGGACAGGGCCCCTACACCGGGGAGCTGTTTTTT
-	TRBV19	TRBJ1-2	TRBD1	CASTTISRDREFLPYGYTF	TGTGCCAGTACCACCATTTCCCGGGACAGGGAGTTCTTACCCTATGGCTACACCTTC
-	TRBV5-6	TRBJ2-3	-	CASSMRGRESTDTQYF	TGTGCCAGCAGCATGCGGGGCAGAGAAAGCACAGATACGCAGTATTTT
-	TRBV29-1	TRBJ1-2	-	CSGQTGSGYTF	TGCAGCGGGCAAACAGGGTCCGGCTACACCTTC
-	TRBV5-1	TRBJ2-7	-	CASNQGADYEQYF	TGCGCCAGCAACCAGGGTGCGGACTACGAGCAGTACTTC
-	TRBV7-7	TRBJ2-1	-	CASSFRTDNEQFF	TGTGCTAGCAGCTTTAGAACTGACAATGAGCAGTTCTTC
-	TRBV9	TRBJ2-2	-	CASSVRGNTGELFF	TGTGCCAGCAGCGTCCGAGGTAACACCGGGGAGCTGTTTTTT
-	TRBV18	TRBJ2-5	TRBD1	CASSPLVGGGETQYF	TGTGCCAGCTCACCACTGGTAGGGGGCGGAGAGACCCAGTACTTC
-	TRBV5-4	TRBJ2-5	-	CASSSGQGMLETQYF	TGTGCCAGCAGCTCCGGCCAGGGTATGTTGGAGACCCAGTACTTC
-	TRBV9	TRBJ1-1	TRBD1	CASSIGQGKETEAFF	TGTGCCAGCAGCATCGGACAGGGAAAAGAAACTGAAGCTTTCTTT
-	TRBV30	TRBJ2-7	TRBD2	CAWNPSGGDYEQYF	TGTGCCTGGAACCCTAGCGGGGGGGACTACGAGCAGTACTTC
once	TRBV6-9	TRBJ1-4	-	CASSYGRGVNEKLFF	TGTGCCAGCAGTTACGGACGAGGAGTAAATGAAAAACTGTTTTTT
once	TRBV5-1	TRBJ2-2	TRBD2	CASSPRTSGPTGELFF	TGCGCCAGCAGCCCCCGGACTAGCGGACCCACCGGGGAGCTGTTTTTT
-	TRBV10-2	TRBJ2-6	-	CASSEWEVRGGANVLTF	TGCGCCAGCAGTGAGTGGGAAGTCCGGGGTGGGGCCAACGTCCTGACTTTC
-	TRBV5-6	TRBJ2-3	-	CASSPLGGRDADTQYF	TGTGCCAGCAGCCCTCTAGGCGGCAGGGACGCAGATACGCAGTATTTT
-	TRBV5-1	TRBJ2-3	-	CASSLPEGSTQYF	TGCGCCAGCAGCCTTCCCGAGGGCTCTACGCAGTATTTT
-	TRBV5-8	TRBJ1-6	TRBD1	CASSGRTGVGNSPLHF	TGTGCCAGCAGCGGGAGGACAGGGGTCGGCAATTCACCCCTCCACTTT
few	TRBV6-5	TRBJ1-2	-	CASREQAIEGYTF	TGTGCCAGCAGGGAGCAAGCAATCGAAGGCTACACCTTC
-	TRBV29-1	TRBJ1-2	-	CSVEAGQANTF	TGCAGCGTTGAAGCGGGCCAGGCCAACACCTTC
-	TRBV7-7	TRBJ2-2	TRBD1	CASTTGQGTTGELFF	TGTGCTAGCACCACGGGACAGGGGACCACCGGGGAGCTGTTTTTT
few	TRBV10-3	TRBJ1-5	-	CAIRGDNQPQHF	TGTGCCATCAGGGGGGACAATCAGCCCCAGCATTTT
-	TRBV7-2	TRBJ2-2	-	CASSPRVTGELFF	TGTGCCAGCAGCCCCAGGGTTACCGGGGAGCTGTTTTTT